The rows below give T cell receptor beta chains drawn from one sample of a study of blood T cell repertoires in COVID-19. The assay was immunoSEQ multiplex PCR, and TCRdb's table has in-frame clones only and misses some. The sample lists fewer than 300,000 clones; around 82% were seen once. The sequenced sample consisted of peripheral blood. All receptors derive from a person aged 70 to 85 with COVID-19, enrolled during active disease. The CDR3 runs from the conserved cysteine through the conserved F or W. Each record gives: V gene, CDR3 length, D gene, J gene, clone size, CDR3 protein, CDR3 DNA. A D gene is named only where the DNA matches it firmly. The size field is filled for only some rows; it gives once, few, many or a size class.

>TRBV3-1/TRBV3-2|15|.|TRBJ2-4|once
CASSQAQVAKNIQYF
TGTGCCAGCAGCCAAGCCCAGGTAGCCAAAAACATTCAGTACTTC
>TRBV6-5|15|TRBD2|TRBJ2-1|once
CASTPPLAGYNEQFF
TGTGCCAGCACCCCCCCACTAGCGGGCTACAATGAGCAGTTCTTC
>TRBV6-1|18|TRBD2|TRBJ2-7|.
CASSEGTIHRRRHYEQYF
TGTGCCAGCAGTGAGGGGACTATCCATCGAAGAAGACACTACGAGCAGTACTTC
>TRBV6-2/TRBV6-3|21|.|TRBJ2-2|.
CASSYSLRHVGATGYTGELFF
TGTGCCAGCAGTTACTCGTTAAGACACGTCGGAGCTACAGGGTACACCGGGGAGCTGTTTTTT
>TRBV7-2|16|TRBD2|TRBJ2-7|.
CASSLEGAGGGYEQYF
TGTGCCAGCAGCTTAGAAGGAGCGGGAGGGGGCTACGAGCAGTACTTC
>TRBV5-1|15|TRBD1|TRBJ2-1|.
CASSFGTGGNNEQFF
TGCGCCAGCAGCTTCGGGACAGGGGGTAACAATGAGCAGTTCTTC
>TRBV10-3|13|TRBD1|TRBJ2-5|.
CAISQDRDETQYF
TGTGCCATCAGTCAGGACAGGGATGAGACCCAGTACTTC
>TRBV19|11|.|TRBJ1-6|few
CASSGNSPLHF
TGTGCCAGCTCGGGGAATTCACCCCTCCACTTT
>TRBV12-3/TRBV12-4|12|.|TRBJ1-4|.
CASSSAGEKLFF
TGTGCCAGCAGTTCCGCGGGGGAAAAACTGTTTTTT
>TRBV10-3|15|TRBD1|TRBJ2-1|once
CAISEQGVPGNEQFF
TGTGCCATCAGTGAACAGGGGGTCCCTGGCAATGAGCAGTTCTTC
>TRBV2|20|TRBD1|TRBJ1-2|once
CASSVRRSVKTGGNLYGYTF
TGTGCCAGCAGTGTGAGAAGAAGTGTAAAGACAGGGGGTAATCTCTATGGCTACACCTTC
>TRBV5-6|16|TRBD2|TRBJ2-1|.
CASSSSSGGGYNEQFF
TGTGCCAGCAGCTCCTCTAGCGGGGGGGGCTACAATGAGCAGTTCTTC
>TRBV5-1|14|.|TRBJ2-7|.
CASSLGGGTHEQYF
TGCGCCAGCAGCTTGGGAGGGGGAACCCACGAGCAGTACTTC
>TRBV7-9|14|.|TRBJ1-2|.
CASSPPWTDYGYTF
TGTGCCAGCAGCCCCCCCTGGACAGACTATGGCTACACCTTC
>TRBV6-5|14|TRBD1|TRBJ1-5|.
CASSTGQINQPQHF
TGTGCCAGCAGCACGGGACAGATCAATCAGCCCCAGCATTTT
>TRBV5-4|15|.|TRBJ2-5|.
CASSFYRMDVETQYF
TGTGCCAGCAGCTTTTACAGGATGGATGTAGAGACCCAGTACTTC
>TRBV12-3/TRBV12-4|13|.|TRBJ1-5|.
CASSMGPDQPQHF
TGTGCCAGCAGTATGGGGCCGGACCAGCCCCAGCATTTT
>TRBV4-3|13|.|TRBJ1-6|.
CASSQDVTSPLHF
TGCGCCAGCAGCCAAGACGTGACATCACCCCTCCACTTT
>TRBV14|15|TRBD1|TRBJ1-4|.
CASSPLTGVPEKLFF
TGTGCCAGCAGCCCCCTGACAGGGGTACCTGAAAAACTGTTTTTT